This is a list of T cell receptor beta chains from one sample in a study of T cell responses to AZD1222 COVID-19 vaccine. Profiled with immunoSEQ multiplex PCR; TCRdb holds only in-frame clones, not every one. The sample lists 140,000 or so clones, around 88% occurring once. Specimen: peripheral blood, collected on day 0 of AZD1222 vaccination. The receptors were gathered from an adult in good health. CDR3s include the opening cysteine and the closing phenylalanine or tryptophan. D genes are given only for firm matches. Clone size is stated in some rows and not others, as once, few, many or a class when expanded.

J gene	D gene	V gene	clone size	CDR3 length	CDR3 DNA	CDR3 protein
TRBJ2-3	TRBD1	TRBV27	once	15	TGTGCCAGCACTCTCGGGACAGGGGCCACAGATACGCAGTATTTT	CASTLGTGATDTQYF
TRBJ2-7	NA	TRBV4-3	NA	16	TGCGCCAGCAGCCAAGATCACCCCTTTGGGATTTACGAGCAGTACTTC	CASSQDHPFGIYEQYF
TRBJ2-1	TRBD2	TRBV7-6	NA	16	TGTGCCAGCAGCCTCGGGACTAGCGGGAGTATAGATGAGCAGTTCTTC	CASSLGTSGSIDEQFF
TRBJ1-1	NA	TRBV18	NA	13	TGTGCCAGCTCACCTGGGGTGGGCACTGAAGCTTTCTTT	CASSPGVGTEAFF
TRBJ2-1	TRBD2	TRBV3-1/TRBV3-2	NA	16	TGTGCCAGCAGCCAAGATATGGGCGGGAGGGTCTATGAGCAGTTCTTC	CASSQDMGGRVYEQFF
TRBJ1-2	NA	TRBV28	few	14	TGTGCCAGCAGTTCCCCTCCGGGAGGCTATGGCTACACCTTC	CASSSPPGGYGYTF
TRBJ1-2	NA	TRBV3-1/TRBV3-2	NA	15	TGTGCCAGCAGCCAAGAGACAGGTATCGCCTATGGCTACACCTTC	CASSQETGIAYGYTF
TRBJ1-2	NA	TRBV27	NA	13	TGTGCCAGCAGTTTAGGGGGAGACTATGGCTACACCTTC	CASSLGGDYGYTF
TRBJ1-2	NA	TRBV15	once	15	TGTGCCACCAGCAGACCCGGAGTAGGGTGGGGTGGCTACACCTTC	CATSRPGVGWGGYTF
TRBJ2-4	TRBD2	TRBV19	NA	14	TGTGCCAGTAGGGGACTAGCGGACAAAAACATTCAGTACTTC	CASRGLADKNIQYF
TRBJ1-5	NA	TRBV7-9	NA	16	TGTGCCAGCAGCTCCCCCGCGGGGGGCCTCAATCAGCCCCAGCATTTT	CASSSPAGGLNQPQHF
TRBJ2-7	TRBD1	TRBV9	NA	14	TGTGCCAGCAGCCCTAGAGGGGGCGTCTACGAGCAGTACTTC	CASSPRGGVYEQYF
TRBJ2-1	TRBD2	TRBV5-1	NA	20	TGCGCCAGCAGCTTGGCCGGCTCGAGCGGGAGCCAGGGAGTGAACAATGAGCAGTTCTTC	CASSLAGSSGSQGVNNEQFF
TRBJ1-2	NA	TRBV12-3/TRBV12-4	NA	11	TGTGCCAGCAGTTTGGGAGGGTCCTACACCTTC	CASSLGGSYTF
TRBJ2-7	TRBD2	TRBV7-9	NA	18	TGTGCCAGCAGCTTAACAACTTGGACTAGCGGAGAAATTTACGAGCAGTACTTC	CASSLTTWTSGEIYEQYF
TRBJ2-7	NA	TRBV30	NA	12	TGTGCCTGGAGTGTAACAACCTACGAGCAGTACTTC	CAWSVTTYEQYF
TRBJ1-1	NA	TRBV18	NA	14	TGTGCCAGCTCACCAAGGGGGATCTACACTGAAGCTTTCTTT	CASSPRGIYTEAFF
TRBJ2-7	TRBD2	TRBV27	NA	14	TGTGCCACGGGACTAGCGGGGGCCCGAGGCGAGCAGTACTTC	CATGLAGARGEQYF
TRBJ2-3	TRBD2	TRBV5-8	NA	17	TGTGCCAGCAGTTTTTCCGGGACTAGCGGGAGCACAGATACGCAGTATTTT	CASSFSGTSGSTDTQYF
TRBJ1-3	TRBD1	TRBV9	NA	17	TGTGCCAGCAGCGTAGATGGGACAGCGACTTCTGGAAACACCATATATTTT	CASSVDGTATSGNTIYF
TRBJ2-1	NA	TRBV27	NA	15	TGTGCCAGCAGACGGGACTTGAGCTCCTACAATGAGCAGTTCTTC	CASRRDLSSYNEQFF
TRBJ2-5	NA	TRBV5-1	once	13	TGCGCCAGCAGCTTGGGACGGGGACAGACCCAGTACTTC	CASSLGRGQTQYF
TRBJ2-7	NA	TRBV27	few	13	TGTGCCAGCAGTTATAGAGAGCCGTACGAGCAGTACTTC	CASSYREPYEQYF
TRBJ2-7	TRBD1	TRBV11-1	NA	13	TGTGCCAGCAGCTCGGACAGGGGGATGAAGCAGTACTTC	CASSSDRGMKQYF
TRBJ2-7	NA	TRBV28	NA	14	TGTGCCAGCGGCCGAGGGGGGGCGCTCTACGAGCAGTACTTC	CASGRGGALYEQYF
TRBJ1-4	TRBD1	TRBV6-5	NA	14	TGTGCCAGCGCCAAGACAGGGCCTAATGAAAAACTGTTTTTT	CASAKTGPNEKLFF
TRBJ1-2	NA	TRBV3-1/TRBV3-2	NA	15	TGTGCCAGCAGCCAAGATTTGTTGGGGGGCAGGGGCTACACCTTC	CASSQDLLGGRGYTF
TRBJ1-2	TRBD1	TRBV27	NA	15	TGTGCCAGCAGTTCGAGGACAGGGATGTCGTATGGCTACACCTTC	CASSSRTGMSYGYTF
TRBJ1-2	TRBD1	TRBV6-4	NA	13	TGTGCCAGCAGGCAAGACAGGGGCTATGGCTACACCTTC	CASRQDRGYGYTF
TRBJ1-2	NA	TRBV7-2	NA	13	TGTGCCAGCAGCGTCGGGGGGGACTATGGCTACACCTTC	CASSVGGDYGYTF
TRBJ1-5	NA	TRBV5-1	NA	15	TGCGCCAGCAGCTTGGATCGGCGCAGGGATCAGCCCCAGCATTTT	CASSLDRRRDQPQHF
TRBJ1-5	NA	TRBV6-1	NA	16	TGTGCCAGCAGTGAAGCTCCGGGACAACCTTCCAAGCCCCAGCATTTT	CASSEAPGQPSKPQHF
TRBJ1-2	NA	TRBV4-3	NA	15	TGCGCCAGCAGCCAAGATTGGGGAGTTTCCTATGGCTACACCTTC	CASSQDWGVSYGYTF
TRBJ1-2	NA	TRBV30	NA	10	TGTGCCGCAGGGTCTTATGGCTACACCTTC	CAAGSYGYTF
TRBJ1-2	NA	TRBV30	NA	17	TGTGCCTGGAGTTCCTACGGCAGAGGGATAGGGCACTATGGCTACACCTTC	CAWSSYGRGIGHYGYTF
TRBJ1-1	TRBD1	TRBV12-5	NA	14	TGTGCTAGTGGCGGGGACAGTATGAACACTGAAGCTTTCTTT	CASGGDSMNTEAFF
TRBJ2-3	NA	TRBV27	NA	15	TGTGCCAGCAGTTTAAGGCGGACTAGCACAGATACGCAGTATTTT	CASSLRRTSTDTQYF
TRBJ1-1	NA	TRBV19	NA	13	TGTGCCAGTAGTTTACAGGGAGCCACCGAAGCTTTCTTT	CASSLQGATEAFF
TRBJ2-1	TRBD2	TRBV12-5	NA	16	TGTGCTAGTGGTAGATTAGCGGGAGCCACCTACAATGAGCAGTTCTTC	CASGRLAGATYNEQFF
TRBJ1-4	NA	TRBV6-5	NA	15	TGTGCCAGCAGCCTGGGGGGGGCAACTAATGAAAAACTGTTTTTT	CASSLGGATNEKLFF
TRBJ2-4	TRBD2	TRBV2	NA	13	TGTGCCAGCTGTGTCCTAGCGGCTAACATTCAGTACTTC	CASCVLAANIQYF
TRBJ2-1	TRBD2	TRBV11-3	NA	16	TGTGCCAGCAGCTTAGAGGGGAGCGGGAGTAGTAATGAGCAGTTCTTC	CASSLEGSGSSNEQFF
TRBJ2-7	NA	TRBV19	NA	15	TGTGCCAGTAGTGCCTCCCAGGGGTTTCCCTACGAGCAGTACTTC	CASSASQGFPYEQYF
TRBJ1-1	NA	TRBV10-1	NA	13	TGCGCCAGCAGTGGGGCGGTGAGCACTGAAGCTTTCTTT	CASSGAVSTEAFF
TRBJ2-1	TRBD2	TRBV14	NA	16	TGTGCCAGCGCACAAGAATTGGGACTAGCGGGAAATGAGCAGTTCTTC	CASAQELGLAGNEQFF
TRBJ2-7	NA	TRBV11-2	NA	13	TGTGCCAGCAGCAGAGAGGAACACTACGAGCAGTACTTC	CASSREEHYEQYF
TRBJ2-1	NA	TRBV19	NA	13	TGTGCCAGTACGGGCACGGGTTACAATGAGCAGTTCTTC	CASTGTGYNEQFF
TRBJ2-3	TRBD2	TRBV30	NA	14	TGTGCCTGGAAGCCCCCGGGAGGGCCAGATACGCAGTATTTT	CAWKPPGGPDTQYF
TRBJ2-1	NA	TRBV3-1/TRBV3-2	once	19	TGTGCCAGCAGCCAAGATAAGGGACAAGGAGGAAGAAACTACAATGAGCAGTTCTTC	CASSQDKGQGGRNYNEQFF
TRBJ2-1	TRBD1	TRBV5-1	NA	14	TGCGCCAGCAGCCTCGACAGGGGTTCGGGTGAGCAGTTCTTC	CASSLDRGSGEQFF
TRBJ2-3	NA	TRBV7-2	NA	15	TGTGCCAGCAGCTTCGACCAGCTTCCCACAGATACGCAGTATTTT	CASSFDQLPTDTQYF
TRBJ2-7	NA	TRBV5-1	NA	16	TGCGCCAGCAGCAAACTACGGGAGGGGGCGGGTTACGAGCAGTACTTC	CASSKLREGAGYEQYF